These 30 T cell receptor beta chains were all obtained from the same sample, sequenced in a study of identical twins. TCRdb redid the calling of the 5' RACE reads with MiXCR, one entry per CDR3 protein. Of 1.5 million to 2 million distinct CDR3 sequences listed, less than 35% are singletons. The sequencing sample was made of cord blood. These receptors were taken from a newborn girl in good health.

V and J are TRBV29-1 and TRBJ2-3, with 7 nucleotides matching TRBD2. V shed 4 bases and J 3 bases; nucleotides not matched to a gene: 4. The CDR3 consists of 13 residues. The germline V gene has CDR1 SQVTM and CDR2 ANQGSEA. The CDR3 here is CSVAVGGTDTQYF. The CDR3 DNA follows: TGCAGCGTTGCGGTGGGGGGGACAGATACGCAGTATTTT.

This clonotype has only a few counts. This chain connects TRBV15 to TRBJ1-6; tentative D call: TRBD1 (5 bases). Trimming cost V 0 bases and J 11 bases, with 17 bases left between them. This CDR3 region has 16 residues. CDR1 is LNHNV, CDR2 YYDKDF, per germline (reference sequence). CDR3 loop: CATSRDSAGLGPPLHF. In nucleotides, the CDR3 is TGTGCCACCAGCAGAGATTCCGCAGGGTTAGGTCCACCCCTCCACTTT. Supplemented by reference TRBV15 and TRBJ1-6, the full variable domain reads DAMVIQNPRYQVTQFGKPVTLSCSQTLNHNVMYWYQQKSSQAPKLLFHYYDKDFNNEADTPDNFQSRRPNTSFCFLDIRSPGLGDTAMYLCATSRDSAGLGPPLHFGNGTRLTVT.

This chain links TRBV30 with TRBJ1-1, with D possibly TRBD1 on 6 matching bases. V was clipped by 0 bases and J by 3 bases, with 8 bases between them. This CDR3 contains 13 residues. Germline CDR1 reads GTSNPN; CDR2 reads SVGIG (reference sequence). The CDR3 sequence is CAWSVGGYTEAFF. Written as DNA, the CDR3 is TGTGCCTGGAGTGTGGGGGGCTACACTGAAGCTTTCTTT.

This clonotype showed up just a few times. The V gene is TRBV6-5, the J gene TRBJ2-7, with 12 bases that match TRBD2. Germline CDR1 and CDR2: MNHEY and SVGAGI. The CDR3 length is 16 residues. J was trimmed by 3 bases and V by 5 bases; bases with no gene match: 8. The CDR3 reads CASSLQTSGRNYEQYF. CDR3 DNA: TGTGCCAGCAGTCTCCAGACTAGCGGGAGAAACTACGAGCAGTACTTC.

V and J are TRBV28 and TRBJ2-7; D not certain. Per the germline V gene, CDR1 is MDHEN and CDR2 is SYDVKM. The CDR3 is made up of 11 amino acids. V was shortened by 10 bases and J by 3 bases, with 10 bases between the two germline ends. The CDR3 DNA reads TGTGCCACCTCAGGTTTCTACGAGCAGTACTTC. The encoded protein is CATSGFYEQYF.

To note about this clonotype: An end of the junction differs from the germline gene, which may be a read error. The J gene is TRBJ2-2, the V gene TRBV6-1, with a possible D match to TRBD2 (5 bases). The CDR3 is 15 residues long. CDR1 is MNHNS and CDR2 is SASEGT in the germline V gene. The CDR3 DNA is TGTGCCAGTCCAGTTGGGAGCCCTAACACCGGGGAGTTGTTTTTT. Encoded protein: CASPVGSPNTGELFF.

The chain is built from TRBV28 and TRBJ2-1, with 10 positions matching TRBD2. J lost 4 bases, V lost 7 bases, and 10 bases had no gene match. CDR3 size: 16 residues. Germline CDR1 reads MDHEN; CDR2 reads SYDVKM. The CDR3 DNA sequence: TGTGCCAGCAACGATCCGGGACTAGCGCTATACAATGAGCAGTTCTTC. Protein product: CASNDPGLALYNEQFF.

The chain uses TRBV24-1 and TRBJ1-4, with 9 nucleotides matching TRBD1. CDR3 length: 15 residues. V lost 3 bases and J lost 4; bases outside the gene matches: 2. CDR1 KGHDR and CDR2 SFDVKD come from the germline V gene. The CDR3 DNA reads as TGTGCCACCAGTGATGGGACAGGGTATAATGAAAAACTGTTTTTT. It encodes CATSDGTGYNEKLFF.

The genes are TRBV2 and TRBJ2-5; D call uncertain. Trimming removed 1 base at V and 11 bases at J, with 20 bases between. Germline assignment: CDR1 SNHLY and CDR2 FYNNEI. CDR3 length: 15 amino acids. The CDR3 sequence is CASSEDGLPYSEQYF. In DNA, the CDR3 is TGTGCCAGCAGTGAAGATGGCCTCCCGTACAGTGAGCAGTACTTC.

In its sample, this clonotype was seen a few times. The rearrangement uses TRBV7-2 and TRBJ2-4; 8 bases are a match to TRBD2. The tail of the sequence fits TRBJ2-7 better, so the J call may be wrong. The CDR3 contains 15 residues. Germline V gene data show CDR1 as SGHTA and CDR2 as FQGNSA. The CDR3 bases are TGTGCCAGCAGCTTAGACTCGGGAGGGAGTTTCGAGCAGTACTTC. Protein sequence: CASSLDSGGSFEQYF.

This clonotype was observed at least ten times. The chain employs TRBV20-1 and TRBJ2-4, with TRBD1 as a possible D gene (5 bases). The V gene's germline CDR1 is DFQATT and CDR2 SNEGSKA (reference sequence). The CDR3 totals 15 residues. Trimming cost V 6 bases and J 0 bases, with 15 bases left between them. This CDR3 is CSAQNRFLAKNIQYF. Here the CDR3 DNA reads TGCAGTGCCCAAAACAGGTTCCTAGCCAAAAACATTCAGTACTTC.

The J gene is TRBJ2-5, the V gene TRBV5-1, with no clear D. V was clipped by 0 bases and J by 2 bases, with 8 bases between them. The CDR3 spans 14 residues. Germline CDR1 and CDR2: SGHRS and YFSETQ. The CDR3 is CASSLGDSQETQYF. The CDR3 region has the DNA TGCGCCAGCAGCTTGGGCGACTCTCAAGAGACCCAGTACTTC. Full variable domain (outside the CDR3, taken from reference TRBV5-1 and TRBJ2-5): KAGVTQTPRYLIKTRGQQVTLSCSPISGHRSVSWYQQTPGQGLQFLFEYFSETQRNKGNFPGRFSGRQFSNSRSEMNVSTLELGDSALYLCASSLGDSQETQYFGPGTRLLVL.

The chain is built from TRBV7-2 and TRBJ2-7, with TRBD2 matching 7 bases. The end of the DNA is better explained by TRBJ2-5, so the J call may be wrong. There are 15 residues in the CDR3. From germline, CDR1 is SGHTA and CDR2 FQGNSA. The CDR3 DNA sequence: TGTGCCAGCAGAGAACGACTAGCTTATGGGGAGACCCAGTACTTC. Translation: CASRERLAYGETQYF.

V gene TRBV3-1 combines with J gene TRBJ2-4; no definite D call. The DNA end is more similar to TRBJ2-5, so the J call may be wrong. CDR1 is LGHDT and CDR2 is YNNKEL in the germline V gene (reference sequence). This CDR3 is 15 amino acids long. CDR3 loop: CASSQEGYLQETQYF. The CDR3 region has the DNA TGTGCCAGCAGCCAAGAAGGGTACTTACAAGAGACCCAGTACTTC.

CDR3 sequence: CSAGTSWGYEQYF. The DNA of the CDR3 is TGCAGTGCGGGGACTAGCTGGGGGTACGAGCAGTACTTC. The chain combines TRBV20-1 with TRBJ2-7; 9 bases align to TRBD2. The CDR3 length is 13 residues. Germline values: CDR1 DFQATT, CDR2 SNEGSKA (reference sequence). V trimming: 6 bases; J trimming: 4 bases; junction bases outside the gene matches: 7.

The chain links TRBV24-1 to TRBJ2-3, with 12 bases that match TRBD2. The trim removed 4 bases at V and 0 bases at J, leaving 16 bases unmatched. CDR1 is KGHDR and CDR2 is SFDVKD in the germline V gene. The CDR3 sequence is 21 residues long. The CDR3 coding sequence is TGTGCCACCAGTGACCGACGGGGGACTAGCGGGCTTTTCTCTAGCACAGATACGCAGTATTTT. Its translation is CATSDRRGTSGLFSSTDTQYF.

The chain links TRBV29-1 to TRBJ2-5; 8 bases fit TRBD1. The CDR3 is 16 residues long. V dropped 6 bases and J dropped 11; count of bases not matched to a gene: 23. CDR1 is SQVTM, CDR2 ANQGSEA, per germline. For the CDR3, the DNA is TGCAGCGTCGTCCCACTCTGGGACAGGTCCGGGGATGAGCAGTACTTC. Residues: CSVVPLWDRSGDEQYF.

Here the CDR3 DNA reads TGTGCCAGCAGTTTATTGGATAGCGGGAGAAGTGAGCAGTTCTTC. Its protein is CASSLLDSGRSEQFF. The V and J genes are TRBV12-3 or TRBV12-4 and TRBJ2-1, with TRBD2 matching over 9 bases. CDR3 length equals 15 residues. The J segment lost 9 bases and the V segment lost 2 bases, leaving 8 bases of the junction unmatched.

The rearrangement links TRBV20-1 to TRBJ2-3; D is possibly TRBD2 (6 bases). V was trimmed by 3 bases and J by 3 bases, leaving 19 bases between them. The CDR3 has 16 residues. The germline gives CDR1 DFQATT, CDR2 SNEGSKA (reference sequence). The CDR3 region is CSASGWSGEGTDTQYF. CDR3 bases: TGCAGTGCTAGTGGTTGGTCGGGAGAAGGGACAGATACGCAGTATTTT.

With regard to this clonotype: Sequence at one end of the junction differs from germline and may be a read error. This chain links TRBV2 with TRBJ1-2; D uncertain. CDR3 length equals 14 residues. CDR1 and CDR2 (germline): SNHLY, FYNNEI. DNA of the CDR3: TGTGCCATTGCGCGTGGAGGAGCTAACTATTGCTACACCTTC. Encoded protein: CAIARGGANYCYTF.

V usage is TRBV5-4 and J usage is TRBJ2-5; perhaps TRBD1 as D (6 bases). This CDR3 contains 12 residues. Between the trimmed V and J ends, which lost 3 bases and 11 bases, there was a span of 14 bases. Germline values: CDR1 SGHNT, CDR2 YYREEE (reference sequence). The CDR3 sequence: CASSSPGVEQYF. The CDR3 bases are TGTGCCAGCAGCTCTCCAGGGGTTGAGCAGTACTTC.

The V and J genes are TRBV4-1 and TRBJ2-7; TRBD1 matches at 7 bases. Germline lookup yields CDR1 MGHRA and CDR2 YSYEKL. The CDR3 is made up of 15 amino acids. V lost 1 base and J lost 5; bases outside the gene matches: 8. The CDR3 DNA follows: TGCGCCAGCAGCCAAGGATTAAGACAGGGAGACGAGCAGTACTTC. This codes for CASSQGLRQGDEQYF.

This clonotype has a count of ten or more. V gene TRBV7-2 combines with J gene TRBJ2-3; possibly TRBD2 for D (6 bases). Germline V gives CDR1 SGHTA, CDR2 FQGNSA. V lost 6 bases and J lost 0, with 13 bases in between. This CDR3 comprises 15 residues. The CDR3 is CASRASVPSTDTQYF. The CDR3 region has the DNA TGTGCCAGCAGGGCTAGCGTACCTAGCACAGATACGCAGTATTTT.

This clonotype showed up just a few times. The rearrangement uses TRBV20-1 and TRBJ2-1; 7 positions match TRBD1. Germline assignment: CDR1 DFQATT and CDR2 SNEGSKA (reference sequence). This CDR3 is built from 15 residues. J gave up 3 bases and V 6 bases, and 11 bases lay outside the gene matches. CDR3 residues: CSALGGWENYNEQFF. CDR3 DNA: TGCAGTGCCCTAGGGGGCTGGGAGAACTACAATGAGCAGTTCTTC.

The rearrangement joins TRBV7-9 to TRBJ2-1; D is tentatively TRBD1 or TRBD2 (6 bases each). Per the germline V gene, CDR1 is SEHNR and CDR2 is FQNEAQ (reference sequence). The germline V and J ends were trimmed by 2 bases and 3 bases, with 14 bases remaining between them. The CDR3 is 16 amino acids. The CDR3 region has the DNA TGTGCCAGCAGCTTATCGGGGGCCTACCTCTACAATGAGCAGTTCTTC. Protein sequence: CASSLSGAYLYNEQFF.

This clonotype was seen a few times. The chain combines TRBV20-1 with TRBJ2-3, with TRBD2 matching 11 bases. There are 13 residues in the CDR3. Germline loops: CDR1 DFQATT, CDR2 SNEGSKA (reference sequence). In DNA form, the CDR3 reads TGCAGCCCTACTAGCGGGGGAAGAGATACGCAGTATTTT. It codes for CSPTSGGRDTQYF.

This clonotype has only a few counts. The chain uses TRBV20-1 and TRBJ2-4; a weak D match, TRBD2 (7 bases). V gave up 4 bases and J gave up 9 bases, with 13 bases separating them. Germline V CDR1 and CDR2: DFQATT, SNEGSKA (reference sequence). CDR3 length: 12 residues. CDR3 sequence reads: CSATQGRAIQYF. Here the CDR3 DNA reads TGCAGTGCTACCCAGGGGAGGGCCATTCAGTACTTC.

V is TRBV7-2 and J is TRBJ1-6, with D uncertain. Germline V gene sequence: CDR1 SGHTA, CDR2 FQGNSA. CDR3 length: 14 residues. Trimming left V 6 bases short and J 7 bases short, with 13 bases between. CDR3 in amino acids: CASSSRTVNSPLHF. The CDR3 nucleotides are TGTGCCAGCAGTTCAAGGACGGTCAATTCACCCCTCCACTTT.

The chain couples TRBV6-2 or TRBV6-3 to TRBJ2-7, with a weak D call TRBD2 (5 bases). Germline V CDR1 and CDR2: MNHEY, SVGEGT. The CDR3 has 17 amino acids. V shed 0 bases and J shed 2 bases, with 17 bases lying between them. The CDR3 reads CASSYSISPGSTYEQYF. The CDR3 region has the DNA TGTGCCAGCAGTTACTCGATCAGTCCTGGGAGCACCTACGAGCAGTACTTC.

This clonotype was seen a few times. J is TRBJ2-7 and V is TRBV28, with a tentative D call TRBD1 (7 bases). There are 15 residues in the CDR3. Germline V gene data show CDR1 as MDHEN and CDR2 as SYDVKM. V shed 3 bases and J shed 3 bases, with 15 bases lying between them. The DNA of the CDR3 is TGTGCCAGCAGTTTTAGCGGACAGGTCCACTACGAGCAGTACTTC. The encoded protein is CASSFSGQVHYEQYF.